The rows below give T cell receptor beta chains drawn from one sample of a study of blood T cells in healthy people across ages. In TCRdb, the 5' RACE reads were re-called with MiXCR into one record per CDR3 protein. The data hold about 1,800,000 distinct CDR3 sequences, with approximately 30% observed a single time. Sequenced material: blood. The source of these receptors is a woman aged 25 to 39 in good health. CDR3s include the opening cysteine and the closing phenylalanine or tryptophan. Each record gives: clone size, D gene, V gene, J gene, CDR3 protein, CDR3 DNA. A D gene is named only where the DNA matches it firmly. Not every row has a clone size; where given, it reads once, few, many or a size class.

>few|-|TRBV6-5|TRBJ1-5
CASSYSAVSNQPQHF
TGTGCCAGCAGTTACTCGGCAGTTAGCAATCAGCCCCAGCATTTT
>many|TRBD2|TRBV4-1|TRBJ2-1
CASSRGGNVNEQFF
TGCGCCAGCAGCCGCGGGGGGAATGTCAATGAGCAGTTCTTC
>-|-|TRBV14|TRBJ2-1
CASSRLLVSEQFF
TGTGCCAGCAGCCGACTACTAGTGAGTGAGCAGTTCTTC
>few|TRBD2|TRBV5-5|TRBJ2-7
CASSPSLTSGVVEQYF
TGTGCCAGCAGCCCGAGTTTAACTAGCGGGGTTGTCGAGCAGTACTTC
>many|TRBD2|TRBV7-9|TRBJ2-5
CASIGTRGETQYF
TGTGCCAGCATAGGGACTAGAGGGGAGACCCAGTACTTC
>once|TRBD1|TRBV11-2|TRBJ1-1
CASSSRTGGEAFF
TGTGCCAGCAGCTCCCGGACAGGGGGTGAAGCTTTCTTT
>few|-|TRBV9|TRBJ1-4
CASSVGTNPNNEKLFF
TGTGCCAGCAGCGTGGGGACCAACCCCAATAATGAAAAACTGTTTTTT
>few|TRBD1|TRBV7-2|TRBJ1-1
CASSLISRQGTEAFF
TGTGCCAGCAGCTTAATTAGCCGACAGGGAACTGAAGCTTTCTTT
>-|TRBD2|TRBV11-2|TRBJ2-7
CASSGSGLAGGYEQYF
TGTGCCAGCAGCGGATCCGGACTAGCGGGAGGGTACGAGCAGTACTTC
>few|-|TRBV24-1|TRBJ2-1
CATSGRDNEQFF
TGTGCCACCAGCGGAAGGGACAATGAGCAGTTCTTC
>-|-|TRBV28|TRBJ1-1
CASSFVTTLGNTEAFF
TGTGCCAGCAGTTTCGTGACGACTCTGGGAAACACTGAAGCTTTCTTT